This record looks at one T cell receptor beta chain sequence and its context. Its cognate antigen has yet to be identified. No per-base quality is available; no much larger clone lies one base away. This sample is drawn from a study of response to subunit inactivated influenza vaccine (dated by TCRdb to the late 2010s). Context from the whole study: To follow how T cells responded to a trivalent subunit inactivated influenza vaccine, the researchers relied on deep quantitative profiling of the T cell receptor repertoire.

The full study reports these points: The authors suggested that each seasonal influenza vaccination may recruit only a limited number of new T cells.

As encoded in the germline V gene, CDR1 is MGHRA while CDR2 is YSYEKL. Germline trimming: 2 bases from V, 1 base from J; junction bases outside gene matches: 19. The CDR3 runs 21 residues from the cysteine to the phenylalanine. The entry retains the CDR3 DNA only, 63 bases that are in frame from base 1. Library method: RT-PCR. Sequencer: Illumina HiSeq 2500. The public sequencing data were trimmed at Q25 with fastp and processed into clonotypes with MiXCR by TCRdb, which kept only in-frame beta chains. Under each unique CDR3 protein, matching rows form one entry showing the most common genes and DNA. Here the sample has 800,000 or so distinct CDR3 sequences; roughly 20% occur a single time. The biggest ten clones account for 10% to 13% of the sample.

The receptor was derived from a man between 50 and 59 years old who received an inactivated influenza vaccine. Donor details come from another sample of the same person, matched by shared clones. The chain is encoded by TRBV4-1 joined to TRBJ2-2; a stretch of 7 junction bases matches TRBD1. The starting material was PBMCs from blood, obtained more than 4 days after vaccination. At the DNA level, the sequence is TGCGCCAGCAGCCAACACTTCCGACAGGGACAACCTCACCAGAACACCGGGGAGCTGTTTTTT. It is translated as CASSQHFRQGQPHQNTGELFF.